This T cell receptor beta chain came from a study of blood T cell repertoires in COVID-19. Clones were sequenced by immunoSEQ multiplex PCR, and TCRdb holds only the in-frame ones, with some missing. The table records roughly 190,000 clones, more than 80% of them present only once. The J segment lost 5 bases and the V segment lost 4 bases, leaving 5 bases of the junction unmatched. The CDR3 length is 15 residues. Per germline, CDR1 LGHDT and CDR2 YNNKEL (reference sequence). This clone was detected only once. The receptor was derived from a woman aged 60-75 years with acute or convalescent COVID-19. The chain joins TRBV3-1 (or the pseudogene TRBV3-2) to TRBJ2-3; 11 positions agree with TRBD1. The sample consisted of peripheral blood. CDR3 sequence: CASSPGQGALDTQYF. As DNA, the CDR3 is TGTGCCAGCAGCCCTGGACAGGGGGCTTTAGATACGCAGTATTTT.